Listed below are T cell receptor beta chains from one sample, sequenced in a study of T cell repertoires in cytomegalovirus infection. Their recognized antigens are unknown. Each CDR3 protein is one row after TCRdb ran MiXCR on the reads. The profile shows approximately 70,000 distinct CDR3 sequences, more than 20% of them singletons. Sequencing was done on a sample of PBMCs, sequenced either directly or after in vitro stimulation (not recorded which). The receptors stem from a human donor in good health (CMV status not recorded). Some clones in this sample may be carry-over from other donors' samples. Both conserved end residues are part of each CDR3. A D gene is named only where the DNA matches it firmly. Only part of the rows carry a size: once, few, many, or a class if the clone is expanded.

TRBJ1-1 | - | - | TRBV24-1 | CATSDDRQATHF | TGTGCCACCAGTGACGATAGACAGGCCACCCATTTT
TRBJ2-2 | TRBD2 | - | TRBV20-1 | CSVQALAGNSNTGELFF | TGCAGTGTCCAGGCCTTAGCGGGGAATTCGAACACCGGGGAGCTGTTTTTT
TRBJ1-2 | TRBD1 | - | TRBV19 | CASLSWDRPNYGYTF | TGTGCCAGCCTATCCTGGGACAGACCTAACTATGGCTACACCTTC
TRBJ2-3 | - | - | TRBV7-2 | CASSISPTDTQYF | TGTGCCAGCAGCATCTCCCCCACAGATACGCAGTATTTT
TRBJ2-2 | TRBD2 | few | TRBV4-2 | CASSQDPSGRSTGELFF | TGTGCCAGCAGCCAAGATCCTAGCGGGAGATCCACCGGGGAGCTGTTTTTT
TRBJ1-2 | - | few | TRBV6-2/TRBV6-3 | CASSYSKYWTIYGYTF | TGTGCCAGCAGTTACTCGAAGTATTGGACAATTTATGGCTACACCTTC
TRBJ1-1 | - | few | TRBV7-9 | CASSPGSGDTEAFF | TGTGCCAGCAGCCCAGGGTCGGGGGACACTGAAGCTTTCTTT
TRBJ1-2 | TRBD1 | - | TRBV4-3 | CASSTRDRESPFYGYTF | TGCGCCAGCAGCACAAGGGACAGGGAAAGCCCATTCTATGGCTACACCTTC
TRBJ1-1 | TRBD1 | few | TRBV27 | CASSMTGADTEAFF | TGTGCCAGCAGCATGACAGGGGCCGACACTGAAGCTTTCTTT
TRBJ2-7 | - | many | TRBV7-2 | CASSPGLRSYEQYF | TGTGCCAGCAGCCCTGGACTGCGCTCCTACGAGCAGTACTTC
TRBJ2-4 | - | - | TRBV19 | CASSTRGPLHFQYF | TGTGCCAGTTCCACGCGCGGACCGCTCCATTTTCAGTACTTC